This T cell receptor beta chain is drawn from a study of sequential checkpoint blockade in melanoma. Across the whole study: Randomization was 1:1 between first-line nivolumab→ipilimumab and ipilimumab→nivolumab. Both treatment sequences were followed by maintenance nivolumab.

The CDR3 spans 12 residues. Per germline, CDR1 GTSNPN and CDR2 SVGIG (reference sequence). The V gene lost 4 bases and the J gene lost 5 bases, with 11 bases spanning the gap. Treatment meaning: randomized to nivolumab then ipilimumab (arm A) or the reverse (arm B). DNA-damaging chemotherapy had not been given to any patient beforehand. From thawed PBMCs, live CD3+CD8+ cells negative for CD19 and CD56 were sorted. Method: immunoSEQ multiplex PCR; TCRdb's copy keeps in-frame clones and lacks some. The sample has about 22,000 clones, roughly 80% seen once. The rearrangement links TRBV30 to TRBJ1-1; D may be TRBD1 (5 bases). The source was CD8+ T cells sorted from blood (inferred from file names), collected from a patient given nivolumab and ipilimumab in sequence. The clonotype originates from a human donor with melanoma. The CDR3 DNA sequence: TGTGCCTGGAACGGGGGAACGACTGAAGCTTTCTTT. The encoded protein is CAWNGGTTEAFF.